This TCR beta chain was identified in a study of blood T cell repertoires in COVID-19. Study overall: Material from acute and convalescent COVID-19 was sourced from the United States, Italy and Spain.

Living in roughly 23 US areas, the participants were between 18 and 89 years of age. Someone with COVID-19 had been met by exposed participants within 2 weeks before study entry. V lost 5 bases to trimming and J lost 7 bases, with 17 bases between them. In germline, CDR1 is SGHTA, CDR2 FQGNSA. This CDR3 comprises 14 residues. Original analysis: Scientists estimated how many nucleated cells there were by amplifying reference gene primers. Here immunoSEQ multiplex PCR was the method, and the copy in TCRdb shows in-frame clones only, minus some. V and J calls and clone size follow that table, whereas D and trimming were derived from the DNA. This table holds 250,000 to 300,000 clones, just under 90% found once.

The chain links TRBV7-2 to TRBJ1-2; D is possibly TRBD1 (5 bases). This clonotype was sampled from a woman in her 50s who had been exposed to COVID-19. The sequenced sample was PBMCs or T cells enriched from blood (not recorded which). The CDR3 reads CASSPERGVGGYTF. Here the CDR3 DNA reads TGTGCCAGCAGCCCGGAGCGGGGGGTCGGTGGCTACACCTTC.